A single sample is the source of the 9 T cell receptor beta chains below, sequenced in a study of shared clonotypes between healthy human individuals. Data came from immunoSEQ multiplex PCR; TCRdb stores just in-frame clones and leaves some out. The table includes about 990,000 clones, approximately 80% detected once. The sample was memory CD4+ T cells from PBMCs. Subset reported: CD45RA-negative fraction. The receptors were gathered from a man aged 18 to 29 in good health. Some clones in this sample may be carry-over from other donors' samples.

The V and J genes are TRBV5-5 and TRBJ1-5, with unresolved D. CDR3 length equals 16 residues. Germline lookup yields CDR1 SGHKS and CDR2 YYEKEE (reference sequence). With 0 bases removed from V and 3 bases from J, the gap between germline ends came to 13 bases. The CDR3 loop is CASSLARGGDNQPQHF. CDR3 DNA sequence: TGTGCCAGCAGCTTGGCTCGGGGTGGAGACAATCAGCCCCAGCATTTT.

This clone has only a few counts. V and J are TRBV4-1 and TRBJ2-2, with 10 positions matching TRBD1. CDR1 is MGHRA and CDR2 is YSYEKL in the germline V gene. The CDR3 has 17 residues. With V trimmed by 3 bases and J by 5 bases, 9 bases remained unmatched. Here the CDR3 reads CASSHPTGGSGTGELFF. CDR3 DNA: TGCGCCAGCAGCCACCCGACAGGGGGCTCGGGAACCGGGGAGCTGTTTTTT.

This clone was counted many times. Other DNA sequences in this sample translate to the same CDR3. This chain joins TRBV2 and TRBJ2-7; 13 nucleotides align to TRBD2. With 6 bases clipped from V and 6 bases from J, the junction kept 8 bases outside the gene matches. Per germline, CDR1 SNHLY and CDR2 FYNNEI. The CDR3 consists of 15 residues. The CDR3 coding sequence is TGTGCCAGCAGCCACGGACTAGCGGGGGAGCGCGAGCAGTACTTC. Translation gives CASSHGLAGEREQYF. The whole variable domain, remainder taken from reference TRBV2 and TRBJ2-7, is EPEVTQTPSHQVTQMGQEVILRCVPISNHLYFYWYRQILGQKVEFLVSFYNNEISEKSEIFDDQFSVERPDGSNFTLKIRSTKLEDSAMYFCASSHGLAGEREQYFGPGTRLTVT.

The chain carries TRBV30 and TRBJ2-5; D not certain. V lost 2 bases to trimming and J lost 5 bases, with 15 bases between them. Looked up from germline, CDR1 is GTSNPN and CDR2 is SVGIG (reference sequence). There are 14 residues in the CDR3. The CDR3 is CAWSRDSPKETQYF. For the CDR3, the DNA is TGTGCCTGGAGTAGAGATTCCCCGAAGGAGACCCAGTACTTC.

CDR3 region: CAIRRQGGAEAFF. In DNA form, the CDR3 reads TGTGCCATCAGGAGACAGGGAGGGGCTGAAGCTTTCTTT. The chain links TRBV10-3 to TRBJ1-1; 7 nucleotides agree with TRBD1. The ends lost 6 bases at V and 6 bases at J; junction bases unmatched: 7. Per germline, CDR1 ENHRY and CDR2 SYGVKD. The CDR3 consists of 13 residues.

The chain is built from TRBV19 and TRBJ1-1, with D perhaps matching TRBD1 (6 bases). Trimming removed 4 bases from V and 1 base from J, with 16 bases in between. The CDR3 runs to 16 residues. The germline CDR1 and CDR2 sequences are LNHDA and SQIVND (reference sequence). CDR3 amino acids: CASSRGGHRGNTEAFF. In nucleotides, the CDR3 is TGTGCCAGTAGTAGGGGGGGACACAGAGGGAACACTGAAGCTTTCTTT.

About this clone itself: A read error is possible here, since a much larger clone lies one base away. In the same sample, other DNA sequences code for this CDR3. This chain uses TRBV11-2 with TRBJ2-1; D is unclear. CDR3 length equals 12 residues. The germline V gene encodes CDR1 SGHAT and CDR2 FQNNGV. V lost 2 bases, J lost 6 bases, and 5 bases lay in between. CDR3 nucleotide sequence: TGTGCCAGCAGCTTATGGGGCAATGAGCAGTTCTTC. Translating gives CASSLWGNEQFF.

Written as DNA, the CDR3 is TGTGCCAGCAGGGCAGTCGGGCCTGGAAACACCATATATTTT. Protein: CASRAVGPGNTIYF. The V and J genes are TRBV9 and TRBJ1-3, with D uncertain. CDR3 length: 14 residues. Per germline, CDR1 SGDLS and CDR2 YYNGEE. Trimming took 5 bases from V and 2 from J, leaving 11 bases between them.

The rearrangement links TRBV5-4 to TRBJ2-3, with 7 bases identical to TRBD1. CDR1 and CDR2 from the germline V gene are SGHNT and YYREEE (reference sequence). The CDR3 contains 16 residues. Trimming took 0 bases from V and 0 from J; bases not matched to a gene: 4. This CDR3 is CASSLGWDRSTDTQYF. The CDR3 region has the DNA TGTGCCAGCAGCTTGGGTTGGGACAGAAGCACAGATACGCAGTATTTT.